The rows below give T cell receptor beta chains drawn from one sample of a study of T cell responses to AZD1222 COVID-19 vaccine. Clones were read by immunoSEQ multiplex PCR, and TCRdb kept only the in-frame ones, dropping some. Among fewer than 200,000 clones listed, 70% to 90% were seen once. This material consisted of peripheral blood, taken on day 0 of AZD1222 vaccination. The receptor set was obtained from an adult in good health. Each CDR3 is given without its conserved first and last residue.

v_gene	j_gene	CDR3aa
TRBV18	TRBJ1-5	ASSPGTGGQPQH
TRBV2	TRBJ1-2	ASDLAQGAYGYT
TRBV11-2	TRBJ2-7	ASSLGARVYEQY
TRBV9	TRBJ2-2	ASSTGSATAGELF
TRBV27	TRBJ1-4	ASSRYRGLGEKLF
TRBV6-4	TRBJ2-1	ASSGPDYRDNNEQF
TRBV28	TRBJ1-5	ASSPRGTGPIGNQPQH
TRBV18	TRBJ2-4	ASSPQSQGDIQY
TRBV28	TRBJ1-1	ASSLTAGRSEAF
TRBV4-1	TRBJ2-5	ASSQGGGSGRYQETQY
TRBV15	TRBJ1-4	ATSREPRGSGGINEKLF
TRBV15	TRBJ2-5	ATSRVGEGETQY
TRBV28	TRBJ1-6	ASSEPRTGSSYNSPLH
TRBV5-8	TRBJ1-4	ASILNFGNNEKLF
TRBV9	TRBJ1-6	ASRGAGTVGNSPLH
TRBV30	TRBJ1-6	AWSGAGSSYNSPLH
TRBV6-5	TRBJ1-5	ASTLHRAPNQPQH
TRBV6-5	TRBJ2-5	ASSLGLQETQY
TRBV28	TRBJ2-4	ASITGGAGGNIQY
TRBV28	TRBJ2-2	ASIYGGSYTGELF
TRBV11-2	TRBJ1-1	ASSPGGQRNTEAF
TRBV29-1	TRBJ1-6	SVAADYNSPLH
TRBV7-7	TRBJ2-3	ASSLGAGGGGTDTQY
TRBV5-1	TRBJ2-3	ASRPGGRLETQY
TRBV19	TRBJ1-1	ASSMGPGIMNTEAF
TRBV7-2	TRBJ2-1	ASTDTGFTYNEQF
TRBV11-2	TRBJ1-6	ASSSPQGARNSPLH
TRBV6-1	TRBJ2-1	ASSEGGKINEQF
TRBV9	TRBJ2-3	ASSVRSDGPPAGDTQY
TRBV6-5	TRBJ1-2	ASRTGVAYGYT
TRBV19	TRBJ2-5	ASRETDLQETQY
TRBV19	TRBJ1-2	ASNHGRAGNTGYT
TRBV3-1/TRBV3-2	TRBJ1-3	ASSLRGTGNTIY
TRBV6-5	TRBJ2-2	ASTGLAGAGELF
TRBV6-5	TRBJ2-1	ASRTTGSYNEQF
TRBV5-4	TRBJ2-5	ASSLEAAETQY
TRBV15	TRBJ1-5	ATSREVGGSQPQH
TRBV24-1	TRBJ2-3	ATSGLSWTGMGQDTQY
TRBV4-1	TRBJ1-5	ASSQVVAGSQPQH
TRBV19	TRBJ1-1	ASSPLPRGGRHTEAF
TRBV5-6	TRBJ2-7	ASSLAGRGYEQY
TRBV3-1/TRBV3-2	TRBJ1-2	ASSPGQLGYT
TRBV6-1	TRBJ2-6	ASSDYPPDSGANVLT
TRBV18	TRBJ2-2	ASSRGDRNTGELF
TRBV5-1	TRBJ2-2	ASGQGPGELF
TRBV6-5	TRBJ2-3	ASTRTGPTTDTQY